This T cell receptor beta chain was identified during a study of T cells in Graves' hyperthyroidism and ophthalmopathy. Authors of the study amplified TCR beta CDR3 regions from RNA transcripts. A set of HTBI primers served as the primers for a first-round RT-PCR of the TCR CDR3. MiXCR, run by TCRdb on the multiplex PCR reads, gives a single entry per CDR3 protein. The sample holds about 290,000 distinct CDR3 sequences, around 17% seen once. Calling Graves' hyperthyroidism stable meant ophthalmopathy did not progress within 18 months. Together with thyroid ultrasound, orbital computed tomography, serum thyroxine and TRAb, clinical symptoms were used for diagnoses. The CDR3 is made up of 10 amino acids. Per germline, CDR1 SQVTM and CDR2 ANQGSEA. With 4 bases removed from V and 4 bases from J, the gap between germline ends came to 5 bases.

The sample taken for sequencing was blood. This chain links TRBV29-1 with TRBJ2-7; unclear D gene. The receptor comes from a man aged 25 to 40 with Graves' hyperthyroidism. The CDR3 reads CSVVEYEQYF. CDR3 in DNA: TGCAGCGTTGTGGAATACGAGCAGTACTTC.